The 14 T cell receptor beta chains reported below all come from one sample, sequenced in a study of brain T cells in children with intractable seizures. Measured with immunoSEQ multiplex PCR; TCRdb has only the in-frame clones, and not every one. The table shows 100,000 to 120,000 clones, with under 95% occurring only once. The starting material was peripheral blood, obtained at surgery. Source of these receptors: a boy under two years old with hemimegalencephaly and intractable seizures.

V gene TRBV6-5 combines with J gene TRBJ1-2; no firm D call. The CDR3 length is 14 residues. V was pared by 7 bases and J by 5 bases, with 17 bases between. The germline V gene has CDR1 MNHEY and CDR2 SVGAGI. The CDR3 loop is CASILSVGRYGYTF. CDR3 DNA: TGTGCCAGCATCCTCTCGGTGGGCAGATATGGCTACACCTTC.

This clone was detected only once. The J gene is TRBJ2-3, the V gene TRBV7-8; tentative D call: TRBD1 (6 bases). V lost 4 bases and J lost 1, with 9 bases in between. Germline CDR1 is SGHVS and CDR2 is FQNEAQ. The CDR3 runs to 14 residues. The CDR3 DNA reads TGTGCCAGCAGCTATAACAGGGGCACAGATACGCAGTATTTT. This gives the protein CASSYNRGTDTQYF.

The chain couples TRBV9 to TRBJ2-3; D is ambiguous. Germline CDR1 is SGDLS and CDR2 is YYNGEE. Trimming pared 4 bases from V and 4 bases from J, leaving 4 bases between. The CDR3 has 11 amino acids. CDR3 sequence reads: CASSTADTQYF. Here the CDR3 DNA reads TGTGCCAGCAGCACCGCAGATACGCAGTATTTT.

The chain has TRBV6-5 and TRBJ1-3; no clear D gene. Per germline, CDR1 MNHEY and CDR2 SVGAGI. CDR3 length: 14 amino acids. Trimming removed 3 bases at V and 8 bases at J, with 14 bases between. CDR3 region: CASSYRAPVDTIYF. In DNA, the CDR3 is TGTGCCAGCAGTTATCGGGCCCCTGTGGACACCATATATTTT.

This rearrangement joins TRBV7-2 to TRBJ2-1, with D tentatively TRBD2 (6 bases). This CDR3 has 15 amino acids. V lost 5 bases, J lost 8 bases, and 19 bases lay in between. In germline, CDR1 is SGHTA, CDR2 FQGNSA. As DNA, the CDR3 is TGTGCCAGCAGCACGAGCTCGGGGCGGAGGGATGAGCAGTTCTTC. This sequence encodes CASSTSSGRRDEQFF.

The chain carries TRBV10-3 and TRBJ1-1; 9 bases fit TRBD1. The germline CDR1 and CDR2 sequences are ENHRY and SYGVKD. Germline trimming cut 10 bases from V and 1 base from J; bases unmatched to any gene: 4. The CDR3 consists of 13 residues. The CDR3 reads CASDRGANTEAFF. The CDR3 DNA reads as TGTGCCAGCGACAGGGGGGCGAACACTGAAGCTTTCTTT.

The CDR3, as DNA: TGCGCCAGCAGCTTGCGGGGACTAGAAGACACTGAAGCTTTCTTT. This translates into CASSLRGLEDTEAFF. V gene TRBV5-1 combines with J gene TRBJ1-1, with D possibly matching TRBD1 (5 bases). The germline gives CDR1 SGHRS, CDR2 YFSETQ. V was shortened by 1 base and J by 3 bases, with 13 bases between the two germline ends. The length of the CDR3 is 15 residues. The entire variable domain, with the rest obtained from reference TRBV5-1 and TRBJ1-1, is as follows: KAGVTQTPRYLIKTRGQQVTLSCSPISGHRSVSWYQQTPGQGLQFLFEYFSETQRNKGNFPGRFSGRQFSNSRSEMNVSTLELGDSALYLCASSLRGLEDTEAFFGQGTRLTVV.

This chain links TRBV5-5 with TRBJ1-4; D remains ambiguous. CDR1 and CDR2 from the germline V gene are SGHKS and YYEKEE (reference sequence). Deletions cut 1 base from V and 5 bases from J, with 15 bases between. This CDR3 is 16 amino acids long. The DNA for the CDR3 is TGTGCCAGCAGCTTGCAGAGCGGCCCTCGGAATGAAAAACTGTTTTTT. Its translation is CASSLQSGPRNEKLFF.

The chain couples TRBV6-2 or TRBV6-3 to TRBJ2-5; D is uncertain. This CDR3 is 12 amino acids long. Between the trimmed V and J ends, which lost 5 bases and 4 bases, there was a span of 8 bases. Germline-derived CDR1 and CDR2 are MNHEY and SVGEGT. The chain's CDR3 is CASSAYPETQYF. CDR3 DNA: TGTGCCAGCAGTGCCTACCCAGAGACCCAGTACTTC.

This chain's CDR3 is CASLTGTDTQYF. Written as DNA, the CDR3 is TGTGCCAGCTTGACGGGTACAGATACGCAGTATTTT. The genes are TRBV28 and TRBJ2-3; D gene unclear. CDR3 length equals 12 residues. Germline V lookup: CDR1 MDHEN, CDR2 SYDVKM. Trimming shortened V by 8 bases and J by 3 bases, and 9 bases separated the two germline ends.

The CDR3 loop reads CASSYSWWGRGYTF. The DNA of the CDR3 is TGTGCCAGCAGTTACTCTTGGTGGGGGCGCGGCTACACCTTC. V usage is TRBV6-2 or TRBV6-3 and J usage is TRBJ1-2; D possibly corresponds to TRBD1 (6 bases). V lost 0 bases, J lost 8 bases, and 13 bases lay in between. Germline V gene lookup returns CDR1 MNHEY and CDR2 SVGEGT. The CDR3 covers 14 residues.

The chain recombines TRBV28 with TRBJ2-1; D is perhaps TRBD1 or TRBD2 (5 bases each). There are 14 residues in the CDR3. Per germline, CDR1 MDHEN and CDR2 SYDVKM. V lost 1 base, J lost 15 bases, and 19 bases lay in between. The CDR3 bases are TGTGCCAGCAGTTTATCCCCGGGGCAGGGCCGAGGGTTCTTC. This gives the protein CASSLSPGQGRGFF.

V is TRBV7-2 and J is TRBJ2-7, with 8 bases aligning to TRBD2. Trimming removed 4 bases from V and 3 bases from J; junction bases left unmatched: 2. The CDR3 is 13 amino acids. Per the germline V gene, CDR1 is SGHTA and CDR2 is FQGNSA. CDR3 protein: CASSSTSGYEQYF. CDR3 bases: TGTGCCAGCAGCTCTACTAGCGGCTACGAGCAGTACTTC. Full variable domain (outside the CDR3, taken from reference TRBV7-2 and TRBJ2-7): GAGVSQSPSNKVTEKGKDVELRCDPISGHTALYWYRQSLGQGLEFLIYFQGNSAPDKSGLPSDRFSAERTGGSVSTLTIQRTQQEDSAVYLCASSSTSGYEQYFGPGTRLTVT.

The chain links TRBV7-2 to TRBJ2-1; TRBD2 agrees at 10 bases. In germline, CDR1 is SGHTA, CDR2 FQGNSA. There are 16 residues in the CDR3. With 7 bases clipped from V and 4 bases from J, the junction kept 10 bases outside the gene matches. The CDR3 DNA follows: TGTGCCAGCACCCCTCTCGGACTAGCGGTATACAATGAGCAGTTCTTC. Its translation: CASTPLGLAVYNEQFF.